This TCR beta chain was sequenced during a study of blood T cell repertoires in COVID-19. Turning to the study itself: Samples taken during acute and convalescent COVID-19 were collected in the United States, Italy and Spain.

Participant-given clinical history determined each cohort assignment. Original data processing: Amplification from reference gene primers served as the basis for estimated nucleated cell counts. Profiled with immunoSEQ multiplex PCR; TCRdb holds only in-frame clones, not every one. V, J and clone size are those of that table, while D and trimming were read from the DNA. Counted here are some 190,000 clones, roughly 83% occurring once; the ten biggest clones make up roughly 3.2%. This CDR3 has 15 amino acids. V lost 7 bases, J lost 2 bases, and 8 bases stayed unmatched. Per the germline V gene, CDR1 is ENHRY and CDR2 is SYGVKD.

The chain is built from TRBV10-3 and TRBJ2-7, with 10 bases fitting TRBD1. Sample: PBMCs or T cells enriched from blood (not recorded which). The receptor was derived from a woman in her thirties who had recovered from COVID-19. CDR3 sequence: CAITQDRGGTYEQYF. The DNA for the CDR3 is TGTGCCATCACCCAGGACAGGGGGGGCACCTACGAGCAGTACTTC.